Described below is a single TCR beta chain sequence and its context. Antigen specificity is unknown. The data belong to a study of early stage breast cancer tumors. Study-wide results and caveats: Blood repertoires resembled normal breast more than tumor.

Trimming removed 4 bases from V and 7 bases from J, with 8 bases in between. Per germline, CDR1 SEHNR and CDR2 FQNEAQ (reference sequence). The CDR3 consists of 12 residues. Assay: immunoSEQ multiplex PCR; the TCRdb copy retains only in-frame clones and omits some. The sample lists 32,000 or so clones; around 70% were seen once. The specimen sequenced was blood. The TCR originated in a person aged 45 to 59 with breast cancer. This chain uses TRBV7-9 with TRBJ1-3, with D tentatively TRBD1 (5 bases). This CDR3 is CASSSEGNTIYF. In DNA form, the CDR3 reads TGTGCCAGCAGCTCAGAGGGGAACACCATATATTTT.